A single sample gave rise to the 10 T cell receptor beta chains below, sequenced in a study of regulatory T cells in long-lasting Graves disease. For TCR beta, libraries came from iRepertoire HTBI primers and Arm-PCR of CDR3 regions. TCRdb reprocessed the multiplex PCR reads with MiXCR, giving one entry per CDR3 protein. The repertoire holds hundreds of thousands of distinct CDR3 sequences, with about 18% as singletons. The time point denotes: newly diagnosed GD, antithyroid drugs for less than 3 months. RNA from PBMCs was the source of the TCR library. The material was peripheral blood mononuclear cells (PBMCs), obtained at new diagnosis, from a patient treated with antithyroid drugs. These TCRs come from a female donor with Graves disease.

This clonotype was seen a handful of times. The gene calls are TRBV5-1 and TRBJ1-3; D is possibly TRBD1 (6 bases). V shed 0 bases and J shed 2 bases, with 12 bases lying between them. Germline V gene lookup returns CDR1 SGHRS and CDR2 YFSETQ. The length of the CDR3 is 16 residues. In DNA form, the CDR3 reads TGCGCCAGCAGCTTGGGAGGGCGACAGGCTGGAAACACCATATATTTT. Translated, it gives CASSLGGRQAGNTIYF.

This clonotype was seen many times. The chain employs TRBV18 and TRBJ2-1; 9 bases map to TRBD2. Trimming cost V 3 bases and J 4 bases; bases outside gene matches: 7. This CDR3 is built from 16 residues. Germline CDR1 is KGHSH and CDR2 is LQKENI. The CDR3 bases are TGTGCCAGCTCACCCCCGACTAGCGGAGGGTACAATGAGCAGTTCTTC. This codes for CASSPPTSGGYNEQFF.

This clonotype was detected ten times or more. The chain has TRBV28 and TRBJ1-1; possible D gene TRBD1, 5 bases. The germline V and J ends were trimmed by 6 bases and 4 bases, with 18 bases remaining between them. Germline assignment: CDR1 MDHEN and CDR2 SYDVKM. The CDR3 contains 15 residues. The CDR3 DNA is TGTGCCAGCAGAACAAGGGAACGGGGGTTCACTGAAGCTTTCTTT. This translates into CASRTRERGFTEAFF.

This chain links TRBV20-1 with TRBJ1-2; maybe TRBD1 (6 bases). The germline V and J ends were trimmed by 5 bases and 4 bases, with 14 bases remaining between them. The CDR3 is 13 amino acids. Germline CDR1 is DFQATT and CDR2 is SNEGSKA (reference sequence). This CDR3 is CSAPGSGAYGYTF. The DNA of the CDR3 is TGCAGTGCTCCAGGGTCGGGGGCCTATGGCTACACCTTC.

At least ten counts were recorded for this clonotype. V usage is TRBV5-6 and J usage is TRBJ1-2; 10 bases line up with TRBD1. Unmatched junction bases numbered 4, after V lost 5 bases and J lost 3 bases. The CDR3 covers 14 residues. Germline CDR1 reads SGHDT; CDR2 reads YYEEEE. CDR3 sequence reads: CASRPGTGDYGYTF. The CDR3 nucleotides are TGTGCCAGCAGGCCCGGGACAGGGGACTATGGCTACACCTTC.

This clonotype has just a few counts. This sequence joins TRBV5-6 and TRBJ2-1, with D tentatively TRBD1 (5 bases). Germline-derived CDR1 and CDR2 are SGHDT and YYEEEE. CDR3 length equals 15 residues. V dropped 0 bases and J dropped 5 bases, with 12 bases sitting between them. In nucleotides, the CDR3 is TGTGCCAGCAGCTTGGTTCTAGGGGCGAACAATGAGCAGTTCTTC. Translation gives CASSLVLGANNEQFF.

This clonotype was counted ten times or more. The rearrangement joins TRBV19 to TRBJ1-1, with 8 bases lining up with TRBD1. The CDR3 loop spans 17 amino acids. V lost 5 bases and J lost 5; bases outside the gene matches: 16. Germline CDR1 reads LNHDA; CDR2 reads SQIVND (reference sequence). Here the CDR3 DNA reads TGTGCCAGTAGTGCGATCGACAGGGGTGAAGGGGGGACTGAAGCTTTCTTT. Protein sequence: CASSAIDRGEGGTEAFF.

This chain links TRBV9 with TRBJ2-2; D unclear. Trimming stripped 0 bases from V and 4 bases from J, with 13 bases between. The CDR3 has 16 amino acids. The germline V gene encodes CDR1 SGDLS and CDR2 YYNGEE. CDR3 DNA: TGTGCCAGCAGCGTAGGTCCCGACACCTCCACCGGGGAGCTGTTTTTT. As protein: CASSVGPDTSTGELFF.

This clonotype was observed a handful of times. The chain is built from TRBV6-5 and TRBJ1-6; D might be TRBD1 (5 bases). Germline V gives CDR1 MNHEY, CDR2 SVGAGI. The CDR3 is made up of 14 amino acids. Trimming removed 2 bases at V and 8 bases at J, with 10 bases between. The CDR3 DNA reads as TGTGCCAGCAGTTACCGGGGACCTCATTCACCCCTCCACTTT. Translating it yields CASSYRGPHSPLHF.

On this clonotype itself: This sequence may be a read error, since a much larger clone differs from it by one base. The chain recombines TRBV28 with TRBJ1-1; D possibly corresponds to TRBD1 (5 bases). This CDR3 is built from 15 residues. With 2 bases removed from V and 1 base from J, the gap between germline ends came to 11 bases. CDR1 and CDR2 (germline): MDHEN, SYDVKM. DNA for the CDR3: TGTGCCAGCAGTTTACCCCAGGGAGGGAACACTGAAGCTTTCTTT. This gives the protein CASSLPQGGNTEAFF.